This TCR beta chain was sequenced in a study of CD8 T cells in ankylosing spondylitis. TCR beta libraries were made by quantitative 5'-RACE with molecular barcodes. TCRdb recomputed calls from the 5' RACE reads with MiXCR, one row per CDR3 protein. The table records roughly 280,000 distinct CDR3 sequences, about 19% of them present only once. V was shortened by 1 base and J by 5 bases, with 9 bases between the two germline ends. The germline V gene has CDR1 SGHRS and CDR2 YFSETQ. The CDR3 contains 13 residues. The chain recombines TRBV5-1 with TRBJ2-5; tentatively, D is TRBD2 (6 bases). The material sequenced was blood, either unsorted or a sorted T cell fraction (not recorded which). The TCR was taken from a male donor with ankylosing spondylitis or in good health (not recorded which). The CDR3 sequence: CASSLIGRETQYF. In DNA, the CDR3 is TGCGCCAGCAGCTTGATTGGGAGGGAGACCCAGTACTTC.